This TCR beta chain was sequenced in a study of blood T cell repertoires in COVID-19. This table comes from immunoSEQ multiplex PCR, and its TCRdb copy is limited to in-frame clones, with some not included. Altogether 350,000 to 500,000 clones are present, roughly 90% being singletons, with the ten largest covering around 1.5%. Assignments of participants to cohorts depended upon their own reported clinical history. The sample taken for sequencing was PBMCs or T cells enriched from blood (not recorded which). This receptor was obtained from a woman younger than 30 who had been exposed to COVID-19.

As DNA, the CDR3 is TGTGCCAGCAGCCTTAACAGGGATCAGCCCCAGCATTTT. As protein: CASSLNRDQPQHF. V and J are TRBV7-3 and TRBJ1-5; D is possibly TRBD1 (6 bases). The CDR3 spans 13 residues. Trimming took off 5 bases at V and 5 bases at J, with 10 bases between the two ends. Per germline, CDR1 SGHTA and CDR2 FQGTGA.